The present TCR beta chain was sequenced within a study of T cells in Graves' hyperthyroidism and ophthalmopathy. The wider study: Prior to any treatment, at the point of initial diagnosis, peripheral blood was collected. Study-level findings and limits: Blood also contained most expanded thyroid clonotypes above 0.001.

Patients with uncontrolled infections, other autoimmune diseases, pregnancy or lactation were excluded. Clinical symptoms, serum thyroxine and TRAb, thyroid ultrasound and orbital computed tomography together formed the diagnostic basis. Amplification yielded TCR beta CDR3 regions, with RNA transcripts as the source. Carried out on the TCR CDR3, a first-round RT-PCR used the HTBI primer set. TCRdb called the multiplex PCR reads again in MiXCR, with one record for every CDR3 protein. The data show approximately 620,000 distinct CDR3 sequences, more than 15% seen once. The length of the CDR3 is 15 residues. Germline CDR1 and CDR2: MNHNS and SASEGT. After removal of 3 bases from V and 1 base from J, the junction contained 4 bases not matched to a gene. There are a few counts of this clonotype. Its antigen is not known.

The V call is TRBV6-1, the J call TRBJ1-1; TRBD1 matches at 8 bases. Input material: blood. This clonotype was obtained from a woman in her forties with Graves' ophthalmopathy. The CDR3 sequence: CASSDPDRGNTEAFF. CDR3 coding DNA: TGTGCCAGCAGTGATCCCGACAGGGGGAACACTGAAGCTTTCTTT.